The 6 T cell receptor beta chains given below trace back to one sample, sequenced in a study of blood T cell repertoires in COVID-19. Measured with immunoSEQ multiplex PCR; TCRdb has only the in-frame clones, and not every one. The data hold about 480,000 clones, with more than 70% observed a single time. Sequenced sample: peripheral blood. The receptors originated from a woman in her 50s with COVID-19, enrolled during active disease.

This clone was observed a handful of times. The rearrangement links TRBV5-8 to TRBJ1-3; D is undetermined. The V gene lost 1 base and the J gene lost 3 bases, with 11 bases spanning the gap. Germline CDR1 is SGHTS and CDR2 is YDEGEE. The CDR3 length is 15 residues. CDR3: CASSLLPGNGNTIYF. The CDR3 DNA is TGTGCCAGCAGCTTGCTGCCGGGTAATGGAAACACCATATATTTT.

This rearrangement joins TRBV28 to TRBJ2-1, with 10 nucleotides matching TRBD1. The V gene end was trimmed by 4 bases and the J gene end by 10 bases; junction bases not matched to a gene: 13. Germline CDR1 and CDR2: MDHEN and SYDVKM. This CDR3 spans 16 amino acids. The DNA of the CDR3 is TGTGCCAGCAGTTATGGAGGGGGACAGGGGATGTGGGAGCAGTTCTTC. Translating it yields CASSYGGGQGMWEQFF.

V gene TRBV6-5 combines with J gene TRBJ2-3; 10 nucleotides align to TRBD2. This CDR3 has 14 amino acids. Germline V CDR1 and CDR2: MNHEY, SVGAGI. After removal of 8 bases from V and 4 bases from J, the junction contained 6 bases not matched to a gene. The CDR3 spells CASGLAGVADTQYF. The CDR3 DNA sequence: TGTGCCAGCGGTCTAGCGGGGGTAGCAGATACGCAGTATTTT.

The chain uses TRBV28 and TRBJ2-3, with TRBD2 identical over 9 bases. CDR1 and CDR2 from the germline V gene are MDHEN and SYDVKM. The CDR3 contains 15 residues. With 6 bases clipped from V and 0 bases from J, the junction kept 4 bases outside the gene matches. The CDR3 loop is CASSPRGGSTDTQYF. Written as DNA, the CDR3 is TGTGCCAGCAGCCCGCGGGGGGGCAGCACAGATACGCAGTATTTT.

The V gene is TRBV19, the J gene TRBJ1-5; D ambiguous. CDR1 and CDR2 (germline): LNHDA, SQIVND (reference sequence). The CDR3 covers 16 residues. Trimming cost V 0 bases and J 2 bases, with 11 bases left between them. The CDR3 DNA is TGTGCCAGTAGTATAGATCCTGGTCGCGGCAATCAGCCCCAGCATTTT. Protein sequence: CASSIDPGRGNQPQHF.

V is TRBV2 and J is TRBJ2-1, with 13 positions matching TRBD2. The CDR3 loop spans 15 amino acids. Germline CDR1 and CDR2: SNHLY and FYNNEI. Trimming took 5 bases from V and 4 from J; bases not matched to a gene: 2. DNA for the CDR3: TGTGCCAGCAGTCGACTAGCGGGGGGATACAATGAGCAGTTCTTC. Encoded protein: CASSRLAGGYNEQFF.